This T cell receptor (beta chain) stems from a study of cytomegalovirus exposure and HLA in healthy donors. The study, taken as a whole, reports: V- and J-gene trimming in TCR beta was tied to a missense DCLRE1C variant by an analysis performed later.

V was cut by 4 bases and J by 1 base, with 10 bases left in between. CDR1 and CDR2 from the germline V gene are ENHRY and SYGVKD. The CDR3 is 14 residues long. A multiplex PCR was run with 60 Vbeta primers and 13 Jbeta primers. Assay: immunoSEQ multiplex PCR; the TCRdb copy retains only in-frame clones and omits some. The table shows 150,000 to 200,000 clones, with around 80% occurring only once. Details on this clone: Its antigen is as yet unknown.

This chain joins TRBV10-3 and TRBJ2-5, with D maybe TRBD1 (6 bases). This TCR derives from a man aged 30 to 45 in good health and CMV-seronegative. Sample: PBMCs. CDR3 amino acids: CAISGRQVQETQYF. The CDR3 nucleotides read TGTGCCATCAGTGGGCGACAGGTCCAAGAGACCCAGTACTTC.